These 16 T cell receptor beta chains share one sample of origin, sequenced in a study of OX40 agonist ivuxolimab in advanced cancers. Assay used: immunoSEQ multiplex PCR; TCRdb lists only in-frame clones, some missing. The top ten hold approximately 1.9% of the sample, which has roughly 95,000 clones, 80% to 90% seen once. The sequencing here drew on CD4+ or CD8+ T cells sorted from blood, taken in a trial of the OX40 agonist ivuxolimab. Receptors were obtained from an adult with an advanced solid tumor such as melanoma, head and neck, liver or kidney cancer.

This chain links TRBV30 with TRBJ1-4; no clear D gene. The length of the CDR3 is 12 residues. Between the trimmed V and J ends, which lost 5 bases and 6 bases, there was a span of 10 bases. Germline CDR1 GTSNPN, CDR2 SVGIG (reference sequence). The CDR3 DNA reads TGTGCCTGGCGGAGGTTCGATGAAAAACTGTTTTTT. It encodes CAWRRFDEKLFF.

In this sample, this clone turned up a few times. Different DNA sequences within this sample yield the same CDR3. The chain uses TRBV30 and TRBJ1-5; D is ambiguous. Per the germline V gene, CDR1 is GTSNPN and CDR2 is SVGIG (reference sequence). V was clipped by 0 bases and J by 2 bases, with 5 bases between them. The CDR3 spans 13 residues. The CDR3 bases are TGTGCCTGGAGTGTGACACGCAATCAGCCCCAGCATTTT. This codes for CAWSVTRNQPQHF.

The chain uses TRBV6-5 and TRBJ1-2; no definite D call. This CDR3 is 14 amino acids long. CDR1 and CDR2 from the germline V gene are MNHEY and SVGAGI. Trimming cost V 0 bases and J 3 bases, with 8 bases left between them. The CDR3 reads CASSYSFADYGYTF. CDR3 sequence (DNA): TGTGCCAGCAGTTACTCGTTTGCGGACTATGGCTACACCTTC.

The V call is TRBV28, the J call TRBJ1-2; the D is unclear. Between the trimmed V and J ends, which lost 5 bases and 4 bases, there was a span of 17 bases. CDR1 MDHEN and CDR2 SYDVKM come from the germline V gene. The CDR3 covers 15 residues. The CDR3 nucleotides read TGTGCCAGCAGTACCCGACCCGGTCGGGGCTATGGCTACACCTTC. This codes for CASSTRPGRGYGYTF.

The chain recombines TRBV7-2 with TRBJ2-3; D gene unclear. Germline CDR1 and CDR2: SGHTA and FQGNSA. CDR3 length: 15 residues. The ends were cut back, 7 bases at V and 0 bases at J, with 14 bases in the middle. In nucleotides, the CDR3 is TGTGCCAGCAAGTACCCGGGCCTAAGCACAGATACGCAGTATTTT. It specifies CASKYPGLSTDTQYF.

The chain is built from TRBV5-1 and TRBJ2-2; perhaps TRBD2 as D (5 bases). With 0 bases removed from V and 6 bases from J, the gap between germline ends came to 9 bases. Per the germline V gene, CDR1 is SGHRS and CDR2 is YFSETQ. This CDR3 is built from 14 residues. CDR3 loop: CASSLDMEAGELFF. Here the CDR3 DNA reads TGCGCCAGCAGCTTGGATATGGAGGCCGGGGAGCTGTTTTTT. Full variable domain (outside the CDR3, taken from reference TRBV5-1 and TRBJ2-2): KAGVTQTPRYLIKTRGQQVTLSCSPISGHRSVSWYQQTPGQGLQFLFEYFSETQRNKGNFPGRFSGRQFSNSRSEMNVSTLELGDSALYLCASSLDMEAGELFFGEGSRLTVL.

The rearrangement uses TRBV5-1 and TRBJ2-1, with D maybe TRBD2 (5 bases). The CDR3 spans 16 residues. Germline V lookup: CDR1 SGHRS, CDR2 YFSETQ. Between the trimmed V and J ends, which lost 2 bases and 0 bases, there was a span of 12 bases. The CDR3 DNA follows: TGCGCCAGCAGCTTTGGTCCGGGAAGCTCCTACAATGAGCAGTTCTTC. Its translation: CASSFGPGSSYNEQFF.

The V and J genes are TRBV27 and TRBJ2-1; no definite D call. V was pared by 5 bases and J by 4 bases, with 6 bases between. Germline CDR1 and CDR2: MNHEY and SMNVEV (reference sequence). There are 12 residues in the CDR3. CDR3 residues: CASSLNYNEQFF. The DNA for the CDR3 is TGTGCCAGCAGTCTTAATTACAATGAGCAGTTCTTC.

V and J are TRBV7-8 and TRBJ2-4; tentatively, D is TRBD1 (7 bases). Germline lookup yields CDR1 SGHVS and CDR2 FQNEAQ. Trimming took 5 bases from V and 1 from J, leaving 18 bases between them. The CDR3 length is 17 residues. CDR3 nucleotides: TGTGCCAGCAGCCCCGGGGGACAGCTTCGGGCCAAAAACATTCAGTACTTC. This gives the protein CASSPGGQLRAKNIQYF.

DNA of the CDR3: TGTGCCAGCAGCTTGGCAGGGACTACTAACTATGGCTACACCTTC. This sequence encodes CASSLAGTTNYGYTF. The V and J genes are TRBV5-6 and TRBJ1-2, with D possibly matching TRBD1 (5 bases). The CDR3 is made up of 15 amino acids. In germline, CDR1 is SGHDT, CDR2 YYEEEE. Trimming left V 0 bases short and J 0 bases short, with 9 bases between. The whole variable domain, remainder taken from reference TRBV5-6 and TRBJ1-2, is DAGVTQSPTHLIKTRGQQVTLRCSPKSGHDTVSWYQQALGQGPQFIFQYYEEEERQRGNFPDRFSGHQFPNYSSELNVNALLLGDSALYLCASSLAGTTNYGYTFGSGTRLTVV.

J is TRBJ2-7 and V is TRBV19, with D possibly TRBD1 on 6 matching bases. The CDR3 runs to 14 residues. With 4 bases removed from V and 2 bases from J, the gap between germline ends came to 12 bases. Germline V gives CDR1 LNHDA, CDR2 SQIVND (reference sequence). The CDR3 sequence: CASSTGTPTYEQYF. The DNA for the CDR3 is TGTGCCAGTAGTACCGGGACACCCACCTACGAGCAGTACTTC.

The gene calls are TRBV6-1 and TRBJ1-5; 9 bases line up with TRBD1. CDR1 and CDR2 (germline): MNHNS, SASEGT. The CDR3 is 14 amino acids. Trimming took 0 bases from V and 9 from J; bases not matched to a gene: 3. CDR3 protein: CASSEAGTGRPQHF. Here the CDR3 DNA reads TGTGCCAGCAGTGAAGCGGGGACAGGGCGGCCCCAGCATTTT.

V is TRBV6-6 and J is TRBJ1-1; TRBD1 aligns across 7 bases. This CDR3 comprises 15 residues. The germline gives CDR1 MNHNY, CDR2 SVGAGI (reference sequence). J lost 0 bases, V lost 0 bases, and 1 base had no gene match. The CDR3 DNA reads as TGTGCCAGCAGTTACTCGACAGGGATGAACACTGAAGCTTTCTTT. Protein: CASSYSTGMNTEAFF.

The CDR3 region has the DNA TGTGCCAGCAGCCAGAGGACAGGTAGCGGGATCGGTGATAGGCCAGAGACCCAGTACTTC. It yields the protein CASSQRTGSGIGDRPETQYF. The chain links TRBV7-8 to TRBJ2-5, with D possibly matching TRBD2 (8 bases). Germline V lookup: CDR1 SGHVS, CDR2 FQNEAQ. V was shortened by 5 bases and J by 4 bases, with 32 bases between the two germline ends. The CDR3 spans 20 residues.

The J gene is TRBJ1-2, the V gene TRBV13; no reliable D call. Trimming removed 7 bases at V and 0 bases at J, with 24 bases between. This CDR3 is 18 amino acids long. Germline V lookup: CDR1 PRHDT, CDR2 FYEKMQ (reference sequence). CDR3 DNA sequence: TGTGCCAGCACCCATCGACGGAAGTTGGGAACCCCTAACTATGGCTACACCTTC. This translates into CASTHRRKLGTPNYGYTF.

V usage is TRBV18 and J usage is TRBJ2-3; TRBD2 agrees at 9 bases. The J segment lost 3 bases and the V segment lost 1 base, leaving 2 bases of the junction unmatched. CDR3 length: 15 amino acids. Germline V gene sequence: CDR1 KGHSH, CDR2 LQKENI. CDR3: CASSPQAGGTDTQYF. The CDR3 coding sequence is TGTGCCAGCTCACCACAGGCGGGAGGGACAGATACGCAGTATTTT.